This T cell receptor beta chain was retrieved from a study of cytomegalovirus exposure and HLA in healthy donors. Study observations and caveats: TCR association rates varied by HLA locus in a later analysis, with DRB1 highest and HLA-C lowest.

This CDR3 region has 16 residues. Trimming cost V 0 bases and J 7 bases; bases outside gene matches: 6. CDR1 is MNHEY and CDR2 is SVGAGI in the germline V gene. Comments on this clone: As yet, its antigen is unknown.

PCR involved 60 Vbeta and 13 Jbeta primers. The repertoire was sequenced with immunoSEQ multiplex PCR; TCRdb's copy has only in-frame clones and lacks some. The table shows around 160,000 clones, with 80% occurring only once. The chain combines TRBV6-5 with TRBJ2-1; TRBD1 aligns across 10 bases. The source of this sequence is a human donor in good health. Sequenced: PBMCs. This chain's CDR3 is CASSYSGTGEVNEQFF. The CDR3 DNA reads as TGTGCCAGCAGTTACTCCGGGACAGGGGAGGTTAATGAGCAGTTCTTC.